This paragraph reports one T cell receptor beta chain. The antigen remains unidentified. This sample stems from a study of Ad26.COV2.S vaccination and SARS-CoV-2 variants. Across the study: Intramuscular Ad26.COV2.S at 5x10^10 or 1x10^11 viral particles. Overall study findings and caveats: Measures of TCR breadth and depth may have fallen short of total T cell responses. Vaccinees showed greater spike-specific TCR breadth than placebo recipients. Spike-specific CD8+ and CD4+ T cell responses reportedly showed substantial breadth after vaccination.

Germline CDR1 is MGHRA and CDR2 is YSYEKL. The CDR3 spans 15 residues. Deletions cut 2 bases from V and 5 bases from J, with 15 bases between. Repertoires were generated with immunoSEQ multiplex PCR, while TCRdb's copy carries only in-frame clones and drops some. This sample yields 410,000 or so clones, of which 75% to 95% are seen a single time; over 9% belongs to the top ten. Treatment noted: approximately 18 received Ad26.COV2.S at low or high dose, single or two shots; 5 received placebo; per-sample allocation not given. It was on day 63 after the first vaccine or placebo injection that samples were taken.

The V and J genes are TRBV4-1 and TRBJ1-2; D is perhaps TRBD1 (6 bases). This receptor was taken from a person between 18 and 60 years old who received the Ad26.COV2.S COVID-19 vaccine or a placebo. The sequenced sample was peripheral blood, obtained in a trial of Ad26.COV2.S vaccine versus placebo. The CDR3 sequence: CASSQSRGPQYGYTF. CDR3 bases: TGCGCCAGCAGCCAATCCAGGGGACCTCAATATGGCTACACCTTC.